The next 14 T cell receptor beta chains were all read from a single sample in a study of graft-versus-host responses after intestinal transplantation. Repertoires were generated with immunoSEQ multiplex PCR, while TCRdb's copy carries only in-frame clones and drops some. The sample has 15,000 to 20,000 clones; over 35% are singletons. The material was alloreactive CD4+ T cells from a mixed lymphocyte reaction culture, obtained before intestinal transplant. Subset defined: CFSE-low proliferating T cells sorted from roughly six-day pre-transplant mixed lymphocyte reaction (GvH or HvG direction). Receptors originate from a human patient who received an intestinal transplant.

CDR3 nucleotide sequence: TGTGCCAGCTCAGTCCACAACCGCGGAAGCCAGCCCCAGCATTTT. Its translation is CASSVHNRGSQPQHF. The rearrangement joins TRBV18 to TRBJ1-5; D remains unclear. The V gene's germline CDR1 is KGHSH and CDR2 LQKENI. The CDR3 runs 15 residues. V lost 5 bases to trimming and J lost 7 bases, with 18 bases between them.

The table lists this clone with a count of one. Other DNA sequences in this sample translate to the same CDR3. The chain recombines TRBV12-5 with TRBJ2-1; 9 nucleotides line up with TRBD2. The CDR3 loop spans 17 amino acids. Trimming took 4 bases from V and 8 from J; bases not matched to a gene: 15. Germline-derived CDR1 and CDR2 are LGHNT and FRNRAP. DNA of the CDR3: TGTGCTAGTGGTTCTCCCCGAACGGGCGGGGGGGCAGATGAGCAGTTCTTC. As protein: CASGSPRTGGGADEQFF.

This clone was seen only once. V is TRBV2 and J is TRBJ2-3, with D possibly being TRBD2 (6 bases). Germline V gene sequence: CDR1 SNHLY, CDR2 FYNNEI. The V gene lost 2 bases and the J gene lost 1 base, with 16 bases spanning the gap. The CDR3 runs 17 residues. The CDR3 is CASSEFGRTTGTDTQYF. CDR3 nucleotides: TGTGCCAGCAGTGAATTTGGTAGGACTACAGGCACAGATACGCAGTATTTT.

The CDR3 nucleotides read TGCGCCAGCAGCAGACAGGGCGAAAACACCATATATTTT. Its translation is CASSRQGENTIYF. V and J are TRBV5-1 and TRBJ1-3, with 7 bases fitting TRBD1. Germline V CDR1 and CDR2: SGHRS, YFSETQ. This CDR3 has 13 amino acids. J gave up 6 bases and V 4 bases, and 4 bases lay outside the gene matches.

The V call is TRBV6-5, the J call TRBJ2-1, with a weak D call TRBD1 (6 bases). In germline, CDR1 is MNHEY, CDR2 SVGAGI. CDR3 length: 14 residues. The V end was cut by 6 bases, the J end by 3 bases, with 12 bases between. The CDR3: CASRVLDSYNEQFF. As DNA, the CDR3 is TGTGCCAGCAGAGTACTGGACAGCTACAATGAGCAGTTCTTC.

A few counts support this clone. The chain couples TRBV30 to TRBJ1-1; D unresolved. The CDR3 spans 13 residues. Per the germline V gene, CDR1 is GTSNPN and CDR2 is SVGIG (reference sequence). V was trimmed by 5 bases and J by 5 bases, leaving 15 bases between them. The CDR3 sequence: CAWGFGLGTEAFF. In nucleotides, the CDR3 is TGTGCCTGGGGTTTTGGGTTGGGGACTGAAGCTTTCTTT.

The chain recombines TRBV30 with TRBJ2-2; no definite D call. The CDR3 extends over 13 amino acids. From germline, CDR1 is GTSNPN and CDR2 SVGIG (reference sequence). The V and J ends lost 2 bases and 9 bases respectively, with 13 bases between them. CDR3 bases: TGTGCCTGGAGTCAAGAATTTCGCCGGGAGCTGTTTTTT. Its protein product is CAWSQEFRRELFF.

The CDR3 DNA follows: TGCGCCAGCAGCCTCCGGACAGACCAAAACATTCAGTACTTC. Translating gives CASSLRTDQNIQYF. The gene calls are TRBV4-1 and TRBJ2-4, with a possible D match to TRBD1 (6 bases). V was clipped by 4 bases and J by 5 bases, with 12 bases between them. The CDR3 consists of 14 residues. Germline loops: CDR1 MGHRA, CDR2 YSYEKL.

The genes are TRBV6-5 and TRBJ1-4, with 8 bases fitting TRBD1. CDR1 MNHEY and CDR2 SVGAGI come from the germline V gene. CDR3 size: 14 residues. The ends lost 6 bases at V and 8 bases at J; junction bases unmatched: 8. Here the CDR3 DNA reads TGTGCCAGCAGCTGGGACAGGCGGGTAGAAAAACTGTTTTTT. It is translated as CASSWDRRVEKLFF.

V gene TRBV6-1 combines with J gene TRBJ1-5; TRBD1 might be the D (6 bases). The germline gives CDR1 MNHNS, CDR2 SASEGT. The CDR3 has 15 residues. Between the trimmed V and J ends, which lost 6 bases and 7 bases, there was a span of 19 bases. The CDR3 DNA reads TGTGCCAGCAGCCTGGAGACTGGCAGGGGCCAGCCCCAGCATTTT. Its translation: CASSLETGRGQPQHF.

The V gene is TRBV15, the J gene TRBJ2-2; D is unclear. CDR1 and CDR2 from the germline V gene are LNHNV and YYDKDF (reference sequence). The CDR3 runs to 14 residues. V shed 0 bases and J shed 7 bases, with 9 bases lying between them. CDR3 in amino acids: CATSRDFGRGELFF. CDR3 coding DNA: TGTGCCACCAGCAGAGATTTCGGCCGCGGGGAGCTGTTTTTT.

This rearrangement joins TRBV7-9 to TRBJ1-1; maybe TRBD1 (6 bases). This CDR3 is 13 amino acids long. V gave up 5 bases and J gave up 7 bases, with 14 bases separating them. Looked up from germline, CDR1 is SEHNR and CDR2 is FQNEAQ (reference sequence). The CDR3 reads CASSTQGRSEAFF. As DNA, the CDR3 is TGTGCCAGCAGCACGCAGGGGCGGAGTGAAGCTTTCTTT.

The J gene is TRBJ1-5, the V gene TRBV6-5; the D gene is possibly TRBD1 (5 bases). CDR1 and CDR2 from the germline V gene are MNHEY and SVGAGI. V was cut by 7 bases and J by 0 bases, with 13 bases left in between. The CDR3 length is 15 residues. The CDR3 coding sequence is TGTGCCAGCACGGACACATGGTTTAGCAATCAGCCCCAGCATTTT. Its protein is CASTDTWFSNQPQHF.

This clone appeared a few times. CDR3 sequence: CASSIAVRHFSNQPQHF. The CDR3 DNA sequence: TGTGCCAGTAGTATAGCTGTTCGTCATTTCAGCAATCAGCCCCAGCATTTT. This sequence joins TRBV19 and TRBJ1-5; D remains ambiguous. Germline lookup yields CDR1 LNHDA and CDR2 SQIVND (reference sequence). V was trimmed by 1 base and J by 1 base, leaving 14 bases between them. The CDR3 loop spans 17 amino acids.